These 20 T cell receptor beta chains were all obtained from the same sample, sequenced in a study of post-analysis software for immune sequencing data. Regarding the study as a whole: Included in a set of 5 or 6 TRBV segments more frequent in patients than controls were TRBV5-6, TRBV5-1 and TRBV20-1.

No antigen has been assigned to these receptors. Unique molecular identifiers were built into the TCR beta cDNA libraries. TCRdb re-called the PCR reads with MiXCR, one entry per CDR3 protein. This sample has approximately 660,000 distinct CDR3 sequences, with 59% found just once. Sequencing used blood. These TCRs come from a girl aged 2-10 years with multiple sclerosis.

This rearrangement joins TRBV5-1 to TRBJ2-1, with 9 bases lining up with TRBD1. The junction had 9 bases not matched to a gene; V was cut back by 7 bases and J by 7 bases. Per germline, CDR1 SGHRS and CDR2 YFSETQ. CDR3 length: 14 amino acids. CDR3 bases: TGCGCCAGCTGTCGGACAGGGGCGGGAAATGAGCAGTTCTTC. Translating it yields CASCRTGAGNEQFF.

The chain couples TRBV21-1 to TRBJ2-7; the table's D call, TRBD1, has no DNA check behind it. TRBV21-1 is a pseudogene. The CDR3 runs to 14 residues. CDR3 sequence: CASSKEKGTREQYF. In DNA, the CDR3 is TGTGCCAGCAGCAAAGAGAAAGGGACGAGGGAGCAGTACTTC.

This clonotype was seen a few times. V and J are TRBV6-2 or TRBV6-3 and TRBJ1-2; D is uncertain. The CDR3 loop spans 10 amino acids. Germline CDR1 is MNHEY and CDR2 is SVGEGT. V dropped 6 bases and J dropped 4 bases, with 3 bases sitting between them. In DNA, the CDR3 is TGTGCCAGCAGCGGCTATGGCTACACCTTC. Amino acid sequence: CASSGYGYTF.

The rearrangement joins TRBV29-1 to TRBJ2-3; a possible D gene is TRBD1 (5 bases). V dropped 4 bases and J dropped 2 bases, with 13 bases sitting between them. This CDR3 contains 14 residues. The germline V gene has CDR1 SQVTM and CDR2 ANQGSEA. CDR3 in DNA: TGCAGCGTTGTAGAACAGGATCACACAGATACGCAGTATTTT. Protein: CSVVEQDHTDTQYF.

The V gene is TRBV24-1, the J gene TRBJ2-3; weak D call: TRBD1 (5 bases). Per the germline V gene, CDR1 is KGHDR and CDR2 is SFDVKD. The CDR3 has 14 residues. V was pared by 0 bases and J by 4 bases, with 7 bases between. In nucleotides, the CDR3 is TGTGCCACCAGTGATTTGGGGGCAGCAGATACGCAGTATTTT. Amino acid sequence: CATSDLGAADTQYF.

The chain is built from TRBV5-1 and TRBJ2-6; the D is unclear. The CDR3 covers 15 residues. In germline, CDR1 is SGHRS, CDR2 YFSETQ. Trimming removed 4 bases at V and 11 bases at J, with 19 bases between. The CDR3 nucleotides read TGCGCCAGCAGCCGACGGGTCCCCCAAACCGACGTCCTGACTTTC. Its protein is CASSRRVPQTDVLTF.

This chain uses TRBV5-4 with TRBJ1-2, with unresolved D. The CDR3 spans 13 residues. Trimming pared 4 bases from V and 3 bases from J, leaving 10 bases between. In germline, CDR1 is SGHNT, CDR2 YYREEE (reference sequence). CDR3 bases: TGTGCCAGCAGCGCCGCAGTTGACTATGGCTACACCTTC. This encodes CASSAAVDYGYTF.

The CDR3 nucleotides read TGTGCCAGCAGTGCCTTCCTTCTTAGGGACACCTGCACAGATACGCAGTATTTT. Protein product: CASSAFLLRDTCTDTQYF. The rearrangement uses TRBV28 and TRBJ2-3; possibly TRBD1 for D (6 bases). The V gene lost 5 bases and the J gene lost 1 base, with 22 bases spanning the gap. Germline V CDR1 and CDR2: MDHEN, SYDVKM. The CDR3 spans 18 residues.

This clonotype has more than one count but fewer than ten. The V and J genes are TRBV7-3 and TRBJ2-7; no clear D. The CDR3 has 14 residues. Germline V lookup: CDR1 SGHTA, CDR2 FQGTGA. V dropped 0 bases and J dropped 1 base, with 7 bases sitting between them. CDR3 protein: CASSLTPGSYEQYF. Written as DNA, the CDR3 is TGTGCCAGCAGCTTAACCCCCGGGTCCTACGAGCAGTACTTC.

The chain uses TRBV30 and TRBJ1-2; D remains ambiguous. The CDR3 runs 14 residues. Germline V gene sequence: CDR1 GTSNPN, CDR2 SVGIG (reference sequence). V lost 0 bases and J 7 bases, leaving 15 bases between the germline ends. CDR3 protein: CAWSVSSPLGGYTF. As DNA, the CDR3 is TGTGCCTGGAGTGTTAGCTCCCCATTGGGTGGCTACACCTTC.

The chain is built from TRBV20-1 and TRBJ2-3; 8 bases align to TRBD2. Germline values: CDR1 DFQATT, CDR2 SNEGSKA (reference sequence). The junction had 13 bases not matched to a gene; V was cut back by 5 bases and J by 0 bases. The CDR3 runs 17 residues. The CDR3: CSAPLAGGFTSTDTQYF. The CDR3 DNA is TGCAGTGCTCCCCTCGCGGGGGGTTTTACTAGCACAGATACGCAGTATTTT.

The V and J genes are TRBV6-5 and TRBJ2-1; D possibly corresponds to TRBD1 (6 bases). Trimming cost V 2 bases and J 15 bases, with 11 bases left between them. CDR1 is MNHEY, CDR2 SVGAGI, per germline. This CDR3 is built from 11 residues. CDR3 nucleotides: TGTGCCAGCAGTTACGCCGACAGGCTGTTCTTC. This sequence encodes CASSYADRLFF.

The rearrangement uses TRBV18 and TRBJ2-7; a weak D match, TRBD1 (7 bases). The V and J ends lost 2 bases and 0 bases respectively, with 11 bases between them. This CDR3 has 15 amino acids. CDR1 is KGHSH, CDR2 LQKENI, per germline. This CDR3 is CASSPEEGASYEQYF. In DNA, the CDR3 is TGTGCCAGCTCACCAGAGGAGGGGGCCTCCTACGAGCAGTACTTC. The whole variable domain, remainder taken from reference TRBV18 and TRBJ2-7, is NAGVMQNPRHLVRRRGQEARLRCSPMKGHSHVYWYRQLPEEGLKFMVYLQKENIIDESGMPKERFSAEFPKEGPSILRIQQVVRGDSAAYFCASSPEEGASYEQYFGPGTRLTVT.

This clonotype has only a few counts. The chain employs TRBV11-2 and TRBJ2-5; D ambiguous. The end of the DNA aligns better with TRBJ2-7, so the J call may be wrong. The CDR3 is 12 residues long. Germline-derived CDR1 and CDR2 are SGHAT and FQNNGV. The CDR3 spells CASSAPGAEQYF. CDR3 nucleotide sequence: TGTGCCAGCAGCGCGCCGGGTGCCGAGCAGTACTTC.

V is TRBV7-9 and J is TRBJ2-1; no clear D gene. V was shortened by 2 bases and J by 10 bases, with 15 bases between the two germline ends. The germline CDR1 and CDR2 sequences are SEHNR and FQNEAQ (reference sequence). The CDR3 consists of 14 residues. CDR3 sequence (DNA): TGTGCCAGCAGCTTAAGGCTGCCTTTCACGGAGCAGTTCTTC. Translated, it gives CASSLRLPFTEQFF.

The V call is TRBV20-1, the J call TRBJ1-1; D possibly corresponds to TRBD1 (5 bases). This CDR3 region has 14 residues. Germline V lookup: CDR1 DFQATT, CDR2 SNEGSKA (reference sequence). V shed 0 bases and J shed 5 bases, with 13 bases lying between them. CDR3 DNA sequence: TGCAGTGCTAGAGATACAGTCGGGGGGACTGAAGCTTTCTTT. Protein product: CSARDTVGGTEAFF.

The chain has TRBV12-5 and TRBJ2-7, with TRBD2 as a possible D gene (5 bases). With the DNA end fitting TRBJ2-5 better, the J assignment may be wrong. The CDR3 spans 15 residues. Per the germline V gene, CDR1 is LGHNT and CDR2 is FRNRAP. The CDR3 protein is CASGFRGVPRETQYF. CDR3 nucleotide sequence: TGTGCTAGTGGTTTCCGGGGAGTGCCGCGGGAGACCCAGTACTTC.

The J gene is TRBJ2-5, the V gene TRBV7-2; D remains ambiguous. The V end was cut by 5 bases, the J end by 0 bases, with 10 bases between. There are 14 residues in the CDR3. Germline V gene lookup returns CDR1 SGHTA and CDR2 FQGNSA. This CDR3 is CASSPDPYQETQYF. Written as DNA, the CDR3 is TGTGCCAGCAGCCCAGACCCGTACCAAGAGACCCAGTACTTC.

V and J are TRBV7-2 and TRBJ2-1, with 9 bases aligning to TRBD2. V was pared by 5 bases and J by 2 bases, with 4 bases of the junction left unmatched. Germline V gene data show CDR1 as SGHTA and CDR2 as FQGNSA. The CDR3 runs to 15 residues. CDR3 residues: CASSKRLAAYNEQFF. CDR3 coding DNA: TGTGCCAGCAGCAAAAGACTAGCGGCCTACAATGAGCAGTTCTTC.

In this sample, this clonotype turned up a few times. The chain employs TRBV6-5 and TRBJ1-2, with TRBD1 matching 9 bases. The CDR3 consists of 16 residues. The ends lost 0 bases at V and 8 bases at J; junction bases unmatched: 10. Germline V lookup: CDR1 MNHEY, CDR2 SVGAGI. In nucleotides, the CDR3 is TGTGCCAGCAGTTACTCCCTGCGGCGGACAGGGGAAGGCTACACCTTC. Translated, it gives CASSYSLRRTGEGYTF.